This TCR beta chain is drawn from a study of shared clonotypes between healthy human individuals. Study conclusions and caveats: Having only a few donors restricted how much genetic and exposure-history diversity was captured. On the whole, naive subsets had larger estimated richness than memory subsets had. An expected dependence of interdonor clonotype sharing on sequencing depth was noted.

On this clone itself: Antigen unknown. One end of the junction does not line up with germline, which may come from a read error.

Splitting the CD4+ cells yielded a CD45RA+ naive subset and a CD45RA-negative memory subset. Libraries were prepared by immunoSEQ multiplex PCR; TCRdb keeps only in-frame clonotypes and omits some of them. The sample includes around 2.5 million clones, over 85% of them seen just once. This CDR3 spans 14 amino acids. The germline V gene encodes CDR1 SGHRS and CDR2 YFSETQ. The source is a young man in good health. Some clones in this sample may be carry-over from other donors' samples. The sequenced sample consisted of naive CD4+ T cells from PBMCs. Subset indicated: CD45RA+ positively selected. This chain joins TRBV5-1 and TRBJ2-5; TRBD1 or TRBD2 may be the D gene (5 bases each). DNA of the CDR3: TGCGCCAGCCGAGTACAAGGGCAGGGAGAGGCCCAGTACTTC. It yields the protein CASRVQGQGEAQYF. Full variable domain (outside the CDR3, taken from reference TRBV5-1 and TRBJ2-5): KAGVTQTPRYLIKTRGQQVTLSCSPISGHRSVSWYQQTPGQGLQFLFEYFSETQRNKGNFPGRFSGRQFSNSRSEMNVSTLELGDSALYLCASRVQGQGEAQYFGPGTRLLVL.